A selection of T cell receptor beta chains follows, all from one sample in a study of blood T cell repertoires in COVID-19. Profiling relied on immunoSEQ multiplex PCR, and the TCRdb table lists in-frame clones only, not all of them. The top ten hold 0.94% of the sample, which has around 260,000 clones, roughly 90% seen once. Material: peripheral blood. All receptors derive from a woman between 40 and 50 years old who had recovered from COVID-19. Each CDR3 is given with its conserved first and last residue. A D gene is named only where the DNA matches it firmly. Clone sizes are given selectively: once, few, many, or a class where the clone is expanded.

d_call	clone_size	j_call	v_call	cdr3_nt	cdr3_aa
TRBD2	.	TRBJ2-2	TRBV2	TGTGCCAGCTCCGGGACTATCAACACCGGGGAGCTGTTTTTT	CASSGTINTGELFF
TRBD1	.	TRBJ2-7	TRBV15	TGTGCCACCAGCAGACCCGACAGGGTGATAGGCGAGCAGTACTTC	CATSRPDRVIGEQYF
.	.	TRBJ2-5	TRBV12-2	TGTGCAAGTCGCTTAGACGCGGGGGTGGAGACCCAGTACTTC	CASRLDAGVETQYF
TRBD2	.	TRBJ2-5	TRBV5-6	TGTGCCAGCAGCTTCTTGACTAGCGGGAGCCAAGAGACCCAGTACTTC	CASSFLTSGSQETQYF
.	.	TRBJ2-1	TRBV23-1	TGCGCCAGCAGTCAATCGGGTCAGGGCCCGTACAATGAGCAGTTCTTC	CASSQSGQGPYNEQFF
TRBD1	.	TRBJ2-5	TRBV3-1/TRBV3-2	TGTGCCAGCAGCCAAGATGGGACAGGGGGCCAGGGGGAGACCCAGTACTTC	CASSQDGTGGQGETQYF
.	.	TRBJ1-6	TRBV6-1	TGTGCCAGCAGTGAAGGGACAGCTAATTCACCCCTCCACTTT	CASSEGTANSPLHF
TRBD1	.	TRBJ2-7	TRBV2	TGTGCCAGCCGGGACAGGGCCTCCTACGAGCAGTACTTC	CASRDRASYEQYF
TRBD1	.	TRBJ2-5	TRBV7-2	TGTGCCAGCAGCAATCCCGGGACAGACCAAGAGACCCAGTACTTC	CASSNPGTDQETQYF
.	.	TRBJ2-3	TRBV29-1	TGCAGCGGGGCACTTTCCTACACAGATACGCAGTATTTT	CSGALSYTDTQYF
.	.	TRBJ2-1	TRBV27	TGTGCCAGCAGTGTTCCGGGGTGGAACAATGAGCAGTTCTTC	CASSVPGWNNEQFF
.	.	TRBJ1-5	TRBV3-1/TRBV3-2	TGTGCCAGCAGCCAAGGGTCCGGGGAGCCCCAGCATTTT	CASSQGSGEPQHF
.	.	TRBJ2-1	TRBV6-1	TGTGCCAGCAGTGACACCAGATCGACAGGATATGAGCAGTTCTTC	CASSDTRSTGYEQFF
.	.	TRBJ2-3	TRBV9	TGTGCCAGCAGCGCCGGGGGAGATACGCAGTATTTT	CASSAGGDTQYF
TRBD1	.	TRBJ2-5	TRBV18	TGTGCCAGCTCAGCCGCCGGGACAGAAGAGACCCAGTACTTC	CASSAAGTEETQYF
.	.	TRBJ1-1	TRBV27	TGTGCCAGCAGTCCAAACAAAGGGGGGAACACTGAAGCTTTCTTT	CASSPNKGGNTEAFF
TRBD1	.	TRBJ1-4	TRBV19	TGTGCCAGTAGTCCTTACACAGGGGGCGCGAATGAAAAACTGTTTTTT	CASSPYTGGANEKLFF
.	once	TRBJ1-2	TRBV18	TGTGCCAGCTCACCACCTCCCAGCGTAGGGGGTGGCTACACCTTC	CASSPPPSVGGGYTF
TRBD2	.	TRBJ2-5	TRBV11-3	TGTGCCAGCAGCACCCGGACTAGCGGGAGGGTAGAGACCCAGTACTTC	CASSTRTSGRVETQYF
.	.	TRBJ2-3	TRBV5-1	TGCGCCAGCAGCTCGTTTGGACAAAGCACAGATACGCAGTATTTT	CASSSFGQSTDTQYF
.	.	TRBJ2-2	TRBV28	TGTGCCAGCAGTTTTGGTCTAAACACCGGGGAGCTGTTTTTT	CASSFGLNTGELFF
TRBD2	.	TRBJ2-1	TRBV18	TGTGCCAGCTCACCACCCTCGGGGGGGGTTGATGAGCAGTTCTTC	CASSPPSGGVDEQFF
TRBD2	.	TRBJ2-1	TRBV28	TGTGCCAGCATCCCACCGCCCGGGACTAGCGCGCACAATGAGCAGTTCTTC	CASIPPPGTSAHNEQFF
TRBD1	.	TRBJ2-7	TRBV4-1	TGCGCCAGCAGCCAAGACGAGGACAGGGGGCGACTCGAGCAGTACTTC	CASSQDEDRGRLEQYF
TRBD2	.	TRBJ2-7	TRBV5-1	TGCGCCAGCAGCTTGGGGGACTACCCTTCCTACGAGCAGTACTTC	CASSLGDYPSYEQYF
TRBD2	.	TRBJ2-5	TRBV23-1	TGCGCCAGCAGTGGGATAGCGGGTAACCAAGAGACCCAGTACTTC	CASSGIAGNQETQYF
TRBD2	.	TRBJ2-7	TRBV19	TGTGCCAGTAGTGAGGTAGCGGGAGGGAGCGAGCAGTACTTC	CASSEVAGGSEQYF
TRBD1	.	TRBJ1-5	TRBV15	TGTGCCACCAGCAGAGATCCAGGGGGAAACAATCAGCCCCAGCATTTT	CATSRDPGGNNQPQHF
TRBD2	once	TRBJ2-7	TRBV27	TGTGCCAGCAGGCCGGGGGGAAATGGGGCCTACGAGCAGTACTTC	CASRPGGNGAYEQYF
TRBD2	few	TRBJ2-7	TRBV2	TGTGCCAGCAGTGACGCGGGAGCTAAGAACGAGCAGTACTTC	CASSDAGAKNEQYF
.	.	TRBJ2-2	TRBV10-3	TGTGCCATCAGAGGGGGATTGAGGAACACCGGGGAGCTGTTTTTT	CAIRGGLRNTGELFF
TRBD1	.	TRBJ2-5	TRBV9	TGTGCCAGCTCGAGACACCCACAGGGGGTGGGAGAGACCCAGTACTTC	CASSRHPQGVGETQYF
.	.	TRBJ1-1	TRBV3-1/TRBV3-2	TGTGCCAGCAGCCAAGATTGGAGGTACACTGAAGCTTTCTTT	CASSQDWRYTEAFF
TRBD1	.	TRBJ2-7	TRBV2	TGTGCCAGCAGTGCCGGGACAGGGAGATACGAGCAGTACTTC	CASSAGTGRYEQYF
TRBD2	once	TRBJ2-1	TRBV7-2	TGTGCCAGCCTGGTGGCTAGCGGGAGAATAAATGAGCAGTTCTTC	CASLVASGRINEQFF
TRBD1	.	TRBJ1-3	TRBV2	TGTGCCAGCAGCGGACAGGGGGACACCATATATTTT	CASSGQGDTIYF
.	once	TRBJ2-3	TRBV29-1	TGCAGCGCGCACTTAGATACGCAGTATTTT	CSAHLDTQYF
TRBD2	.	TRBJ2-1	TRBV7-9	TGTGCCAGCAGCCGTAACCTCGGGACTAGCGCCCGCAATGAGCAGTTCTTC	CASSRNLGTSARNEQFF
TRBD2	.	TRBJ2-7	TRBV2	TGTGCCAGCAGTGGACTAGCGGGAGGCAAAAGCTCCTACGAGCAGTACTTC	CASSGLAGGKSSYEQYF
.	.	TRBJ1-4	TRBV30	TGTGCCTGGAGTGGAAGGGGTCGTGGTAATGAAAAACTGTTTTTT	CAWSGRGRGNEKLFF
.	.	TRBJ1-6	TRBV24-1	TGTGCCACCAGTGATTCCGGGACCGGGAGTGGGGGACCCCTCCACTTT	CATSDSGTGSGGPLHF
.	.	TRBJ1-2	TRBV20-1	TGCAGTGTCGCACAGGGTCATGGCTACACCTTC	CSVAQGHGYTF
TRBD2	.	TRBJ2-1	TRBV5-1	TGCGCCAGCAGCTTGGTGGCGGGAGCCAGCGAGCAGTTCTTC	CASSLVAGASEQFF
TRBD1	.	TRBJ1-5	TRBV30	TGTGCCTGGAGCGGACAGGGGTTAAATCAGCCCCAGCATTTT	CAWSGQGLNQPQHF
TRBD1	.	TRBJ2-7	TRBV28	TGTGCCAGCAGTCCCCGAGGCCAGGGGGCCCAGGAGCAGTACTTC	CASSPRGQGAQEQYF
TRBD1	.	TRBJ1-3	TRBV27	TGTGCCAGCAGTTTACAGGGGGCTGGAAACACCATATATTTT	CASSLQGAGNTIYF
.	.	TRBJ1-1	TRBV4-1	TGCGCCAGCAGCCAAGATACGGCGGCGAACACTGAAGCTTTCTTT	CASSQDTAANTEAFF
TRBD2	.	TRBJ2-7	TRBV9	TGTGCCAGCAGCGGGGGACTAGCGGGAACCTACGAGCAGTACTTC	CASSGGLAGTYEQYF